Shown below are 28 T cell receptor beta chains from a single sample sequenced in a study of T cells in Graves' hyperthyroidism and ophthalmopathy (dated by TCRdb to the late 2010s). Libraries were prepared through multiplex PCR. Sequenced using an Illumina HiSeq 2000. The TCR beta CDR3 regions were amplified from the RNA transcripts. A first-round RT-PCR of the TCR CDR3 used the HTBI primer set with the Qiagen OneStep RT-PCR kit. Clones were called with MiXCR by TCRdb after fastp trimmed the public reads at Q25, and only in-frame beta chains were retained. Rows matching on CDR3 protein sequence are summarized as one entry with the most common DNA and genes. A total of hundreds of thousands of distinct CDR3 sequences appear in this sample, 35% of them only once. Roughly 30% of the sample comes from the top ten. The source material was blood. The receptors here all came from a woman between 40 and 50 years old with Graves' hyperthyroidism.

This clonotype was detected only a few times. This chain links TRBV12-3 or TRBV12-4 with TRBJ2-5; the D gene is possibly TRBD1 (5 bases). Trimming removed 6 bases at V and 4 bases at J, with 15 bases between. The CDR3 contains 14 residues. This chain's CDR3 is CASSSTREGETQYF. As DNA, the CDR3 is TGTGCCAGCAGCAGCACCAGGGAAGGAGAGACCCAGTACTTC.

CDR3 loop: CASSSGSANYGYTF. In DNA, the CDR3 is TGTGCCAGCAGCTCCGGGTCGGCTAACTATGGCTACACCTTC. The chain is built from TRBV7-2 and TRBJ1-2; D unclear. There are 14 residues in the CDR3. CDR1 SGHTA and CDR2 FQGNSA come from the germline V gene. V lost 4 bases, J lost 0 bases, and 9 bases lay in between.

This chain uses TRBV19 with TRBJ2-7; D may correspond to TRBD1 or TRBD2 (5 bases each). This CDR3 spans 15 amino acids. Trimming pared 6 bases from V and 3 bases from J, leaving 18 bases between. CDR1 is LNHDA and CDR2 is SQIVND in the germline V gene (reference sequence). The CDR3 reads CASRQEATLLYEQYF. CDR3 sequence (DNA): TGTGCCAGTAGACAGGAGGCAACGCTACTCTACGAGCAGTACTTC. The full variable domain, in which reference TRBV19 and TRBJ2-7 provide the parts outside the CDR3, is DGGITQSPKYLFRKEGQNVTLSCEQNLNHDAMYWYRQDPGQGLRLIYYSQIVNDFQKGDIAEGYSVSREKKESFPLTVTSAQKNPTAFYLCASRQEATLLYEQYFGPGTRLTVT.

V usage is TRBV6-5 and J usage is TRBJ1-5; TRBD1 matches 10 bases. Germline-derived CDR1 and CDR2 are MNHEY and SVGAGI. CDR3 length equals 15 residues. After removal of 5 bases from V and 7 bases from J, the junction contained 8 bases not matched to a gene. CDR3 residues: CASSQTGGTGQPQHF. In DNA form, the CDR3 reads TGTGCCAGCAGTCAGACAGGGGGCACGGGGCAGCCCCAGCATTTT.

This clonotype appeared many times. The chain combines TRBV10-3 with TRBJ2-2; 12 bases align to TRBD2. The CDR3 runs 17 residues. The V and J ends lost 2 bases and 7 bases, in that order; junction bases with no gene match: 8. Germline V gives CDR1 ENHRY, CDR2 SYGVKD. This CDR3 reads CAISETLAGGSNGELFF. The CDR3 DNA reads TGTGCCATCAGTGAGACACTAGCGGGAGGTTCTAACGGGGAGCTGTTTTTT.

Ten or more counts support this clonotype. The J gene is TRBJ2-7, the V gene TRBV13, with TRBD2 identical over 9 bases. CDR3 size: 15 residues. Germline loops: CDR1 PRHDT, CDR2 FYEKMQ (reference sequence). Trimming at V came to 8 bases and at J to 0 bases, leaving 8 bases not matched to a gene. The CDR3 DNA is TGTGCCAGCGGACGACTAGCGGTGGGCTCCTACGAGCAGTACTTC. Its translation is CASGRLAVGSYEQYF.

The sample holds many counts of this clonotype. V is TRBV27 and J is TRBJ1-6, with unresolved D. The germline V and J ends were trimmed by 7 bases and 14 bases, with 18 bases remaining between them. The CDR3 has 13 residues. Germline V CDR1 and CDR2: MNHEY, SMNVEV (reference sequence). The CDR3 loop reads CASTNLLSWTLHF. CDR3 DNA: TGTGCCAGCACCAATCTGCTCTCCTGGACCCTCCACTTT.

V gene TRBV29-1 combines with J gene TRBJ1-2; possible D gene TRBD1, 6 bases. Trimming pared 7 bases from V and 4 bases from J, leaving 16 bases between. This CDR3 region has 13 residues. Germline V gives CDR1 SQVTM, CDR2 ANQGSEA. DNA of the CDR3: TGCAGCGCCGACCTTCCAGGGGTCTATGGCTACACCTTC. Protein product: CSADLPGVYGYTF.

This clonotype was detected many times. The rearrangement uses TRBV20-1 and TRBJ2-5; TRBD2 matches at 9 bases. The germline CDR1 and CDR2 sequences are DFQATT and SNEGSKA (reference sequence). The CDR3 contains 15 residues. V shed 4 bases, J shed 5 bases, and the junction held 11 bases outside the gene matches. The CDR3 sequence: CSANGDSGGGETQYF. The CDR3 region has the DNA TGCAGTGCTAATGGCGATAGCGGGGGAGGGGAGACCCAGTACTTC.

This clonotype has only one observation. A clone one base away is much larger, so this may be a read error. The V gene is TRBV7-8, the J gene TRBJ2-5, with D unclear. Germline-derived CDR1 and CDR2 are SGHVS and FQNEAQ. Trimming cost V 4 bases and J 2 bases, with 11 bases left between them. The CDR3 loop spans 14 amino acids. CDR3 sequence reads: CASSSWTSQETQYF. In DNA form, the CDR3 reads TGTGCCAGCAGCTCATGGACCTCTCAAGAGACCCAGTACTTC.

Comment on this clonotype: It may be a read error: a sequence one base away is much more abundant. This sequence joins TRBV19 and TRBJ1-1, with D hard to call. Germline V gene lookup returns CDR1 LNHDA and CDR2 SQIVND (reference sequence). V was pared by 6 bases and J by 7 bases, with 12 bases between. The CDR3 consists of 12 residues. CDR3 coding DNA: TGTGCCAGTAGGCTCAAGGCAGGTGAAGCTTTCTTT. Residues: CASRLKAGEAFF.

The chain links TRBV20-1 to TRBJ2-2, with D unclear. V was shortened by 5 bases and J by 1 base, with 11 bases between the two germline ends. This CDR3 has 14 residues. Germline V gene data show CDR1 as DFQATT and CDR2 as SNEGSKA (reference sequence). The CDR3 DNA is TGCAGTGCTTTCCAAAACAGGAACACCGGGGAGCTGTTTTTT. As protein: CSAFQNRNTGELFF.

The chain uses TRBV5-5 and TRBJ2-7; D possibly corresponds to TRBD2 (7 bases). V was shortened by 4 bases and J by 4 bases, with 21 bases between the two germline ends. This CDR3 comprises 16 residues. Germline loops: CDR1 SGHKS, CDR2 YYEKEE (reference sequence). CDR3 sequence reads: CASSQAGGGSKYEQYF. The CDR3 DNA reads as TGTGCCAGCAGCCAAGCTGGGGGGGGCTCAAAGTACGAGCAGTACTTC.

In its sample, this clonotype was seen once. The gene calls are TRBV9 and TRBJ2-5; 11 bases fit TRBD2. The CDR3 sequence is 17 residues long. Germline-derived CDR1 and CDR2 are SGDLS and YYNGEE. The junction had 10 bases not matched to a gene; V was cut back by 0 bases and J by 6 bases. CDR3 amino acids: CASSVERTSGLIKTQYF. The CDR3 DNA reads as TGTGCCAGCAGCGTAGAAAGGACTAGCGGGTTGATTAAGACCCAGTACTTC.

This clonotype was detected many times. The chain combines TRBV10-3 with TRBJ2-7, with no clear D. Germline-derived CDR1 and CDR2 are ENHRY and SYGVKD. The V gene lost 6 bases and the J gene lost 5 bases, with 17 bases spanning the gap. The CDR3 spans 14 residues. CDR3 in amino acids: CAISPRRVLNEQYF. In DNA, the CDR3 is TGTGCCATCAGCCCTAGACGGGTACTCAACGAGCAGTACTTC.

This clonotype was counted many times. V and J are TRBV19 and TRBJ1-1, with D possibly being TRBD1 (5 bases). Germline lookup yields CDR1 LNHDA and CDR2 SQIVND (reference sequence). The V end lost 7 bases, the J end lost 2 bases, and 17 bases lay between the germline ends. The CDR3 has 15 residues. The CDR3 DNA sequence: TGTGCCAGTATGGCCTCCCACAGGACCAACACTGAAGCTTTCTTT. This codes for CASMASHRTNTEAFF.

The rearrangement joins TRBV6-6 to TRBJ1-2; D gene ambiguous. This CDR3 has 15 residues. The germline V gene has CDR1 MNHNY and CDR2 SVGAGI (reference sequence). Trimming removed 6 bases at V and 4 bases at J, with 18 bases between. CDR3 nucleotide sequence: TGTGCCAGCAGCAAAGACTCCTACGATGTCTATGGCTACACCTTC. It codes for CASSKDSYDVYGYTF.

The J gene is TRBJ2-5, the V gene TRBV28; tentative D call: TRBD1 (7 bases). This CDR3 is 15 amino acids long. The germline CDR1 and CDR2 sequences are MDHEN and SYDVKM. Trimming cost V 4 bases and J 2 bases, with 14 bases left between them. Here the CDR3 reads CASSSAQGTQETQYF. The DNA of the CDR3 is TGTGCCAGCAGTTCGGCACAGGGGACTCAAGAGACCCAGTACTTC.

This clonotype appeared many times. This CDR3 reads CATSRAGFGNQPQHF. As DNA, the CDR3 is TGTGCCACCAGCAGAGCAGGGTTTGGCAATCAGCCCCAGCATTTT. The chain couples TRBV15 to TRBJ1-5; possible D gene TRBD1, 5 bases. Germline V CDR1 and CDR2: LNHNV, YYDKDF (reference sequence). V shed 1 base and J shed 2 bases, with 9 bases lying between them. The CDR3 consists of 15 residues.

The chain recombines TRBV7-2 with TRBJ2-5; 7 bases line up with TRBD1. Unmatched junction bases numbered 6, after V lost 3 bases and J lost 2 bases. The CDR3 runs to 15 residues. Germline CDR1 and CDR2: SGHTA and FQGNSA. Here the CDR3 reads CASSFQGDSQETQYF. DNA for the CDR3: TGTGCCAGCAGCTTCCAGGGGGACAGTCAAGAGACCCAGTACTTC.

The rearrangement uses TRBV10-3 and TRBJ1-1; TRBD1 matches 8 bases. The ends lost 10 bases at V and 1 base at J; junction bases unmatched: 17. The germline CDR1 and CDR2 sequences are ENHRY and SYGVKD. The CDR3 is 17 amino acids. In DNA, the CDR3 is TGTGCCAGCAACCACTGGGGGCAGGGGGCCGCGAACACTGAAGCTTTCTTT. As protein: CASNHWGQGAANTEAFF.

This clonotype came up once. Being one base from a much bigger clone, this may be a read error. The V and J genes are TRBV19 and TRBJ1-5; no reliable D call. The CDR3 length is 14 residues. From germline, CDR1 is LNHDA and CDR2 SQIVND (reference sequence). V lost 6 bases and J lost 2, with 11 bases in between. DNA of the CDR3: TGTGCCAGTAGCAAATATAGAGGCAATCAGCCCCAGCATTTT. Translation gives CASSKYRGNQPQHF.

This clonotype was observed many times. This sequence joins TRBV20-1 and TRBJ1-2; 10 bases line up with TRBD1. Germline V gene lookup returns CDR1 DFQATT and CDR2 SNEGSKA (reference sequence). Trimming took 5 bases from V and 10 from J; bases not matched to a gene: 7. The CDR3 length is 12 residues. CDR3 residues: CSAPGTGEAYTF. In DNA form, the CDR3 reads TGCAGTGCTCCTGGGACAGGGGAAGCCTACACCTTC.

The chain links TRBV6-5 to TRBJ2-7, with 11 nucleotides matching TRBD2. Germline CDR1 MNHEY, CDR2 SVGAGI. This CDR3 region has 15 residues. Trimming at V came to 5 bases and at J to 5 bases, leaving 8 bases not matched to a gene. DNA for the CDR3: TGTGCCAGCAGTGACTTAGCGGGAGGGCTCCACGAGCAGTACTTC. It encodes CASSDLAGGLHEQYF.

This clonotype was observed a few times. The chain has TRBV7-9 and TRBJ2-5; D not certain. The CDR3 is made up of 16 amino acids. CDR1 is SEHNR and CDR2 is FQNEAQ in the germline V gene (reference sequence). V lost 3 bases and J 5 bases, leaving 19 bases between the germline ends. The CDR3 bases are TGTGCCAGCAGCTTGTCTCTCCAAGGGTCCCGGGAGACCCAGTACTTC. Its translation is CASSLSLQGSRETQYF.

The CDR3 region has the DNA TGTGCCAGTAGACCCTGGACAGGGGAAAAACCCTACGAGCAGTACTTC. Translating it yields CASRPWTGEKPYEQYF. The chain has TRBV19 and TRBJ2-7, with TRBD1 identical over 9 bases. V lost 6 bases and J lost 2; bases outside the gene matches: 11. The CDR3 loop spans 16 amino acids. Germline values: CDR1 LNHDA, CDR2 SQIVND (reference sequence).

This clonotype was counted at least ten times. The chain uses TRBV7-9 and TRBJ2-7, with TRBD2 matching over 7 bases. There are 13 residues in the CDR3. With 5 bases clipped from V and 3 bases from J, the junction kept 4 bases outside the gene matches. The germline V gene encodes CDR1 SEHNR and CDR2 FQNEAQ (reference sequence). CDR3 nucleotides: TGTGCCAGCAGCAAAGCGGGAATCTACGAGCAGTACTTC. It is translated as CASSKAGIYEQYF.

The chain employs TRBV15 and TRBJ2-3; 7 positions agree with TRBD2. CDR1 and CDR2 from the germline V gene are LNHNV and YYDKDF (reference sequence). V shed 1 base and J 2 bases; nucleotides not matched to a gene: 6. The CDR3 length is 16 residues. CDR3 sequence: CATSRGRGGDTDTQYF. CDR3 nucleotides: TGTGCCACCAGCAGAGGACGTGGGGGGGACACAGATACGCAGTATTTT.